The 23 T cell receptor beta chains given below trace back to one sample, sequenced in a study of blood T cell repertoires in COVID-19. Profiled with immunoSEQ multiplex PCR; TCRdb holds only in-frame clones, not every one. Counted here are about 150,000 clones, about 82% occurring once; the ten biggest clones make up roughly 7%. The sample comprised peripheral blood. Source of these receptors: a man aged 50 to 60 with active or convalescent COVID-19.

The J gene is TRBJ2-5, the V gene TRBV24-1; possible D gene TRBD2, 7 bases. CDR1 is KGHDR and CDR2 is SFDVKD in the germline V gene. CDR3 length: 13 amino acids. Between the trimmed V and J ends, which lost 7 bases and 4 bases, there was a span of 12 bases. CDR3 in amino acids: CATSEGGRETQYF. CDR3 bases: TGTGCCACCAGCGAGGGGGGGAGAGAGACCCAGTACTTC.

This clone was counted only a few times. The chain links TRBV7-2 to TRBJ1-5; D may be TRBD1 (5 bases). CDR3 length equals 13 residues. Per the germline V gene, CDR1 is SGHTA and CDR2 is FQGNSA. V shed 4 bases and J shed 4 bases, with 8 bases lying between them. The CDR3 sequence: CASSSGVNQPQHF. In nucleotides, the CDR3 is TGTGCCAGCAGCTCGGGGGTTAATCAGCCCCAGCATTTT.

This clone was seen a few times. This chain links TRBV10-3 with TRBJ2-2; D unclear. Between the trimmed V and J ends, which lost 6 bases and 1 base, there was a span of 6 bases. This CDR3 contains 13 residues. Germline V lookup: CDR1 ENHRY, CDR2 SYGVKD. CDR3 loop: CAIRPGNTGELFF. CDR3 in DNA: TGTGCCATCAGACCAGGGAACACCGGGGAGCTGTTTTTT.

V usage is TRBV9 and J usage is TRBJ2-3; TRBD1 is a possible D gene (6 bases). The CDR3 contains 17 residues. The germline V gene encodes CDR1 SGDLS and CDR2 YYNGEE. V was cut by 1 base and J by 2 bases, with 17 bases left in between. The CDR3 loop reads CASSVMRGSQNTDTQYF. CDR3 coding DNA: TGTGCCAGCAGCGTAATGAGGGGGTCTCAAAACACAGATACGCAGTATTTT.

The gene calls are TRBV6-5 and TRBJ1-4, with D possibly matching TRBD1 (5 bases). V was clipped by 7 bases and J by 5 bases, with 17 bases between them. This CDR3 spans 15 amino acids. Germline V lookup: CDR1 MNHEY, CDR2 SVGAGI. CDR3 loop: CASKQPGTANEKLFF. CDR3 sequence (DNA): TGTGCCAGCAAACAACCCGGGACTGCGAATGAAAAACTGTTTTTT.

V is TRBV7-2 and J is TRBJ1-2; D call uncertain. V was pared by 5 bases and J by 4 bases, with 8 bases between. The CDR3 is 12 residues long. Germline V lookup: CDR1 SGHTA, CDR2 FQGNSA. In DNA, the CDR3 is TGTGCCAGCAGCGAAGTGGCCTATGGCTACACCTTC. Translation gives CASSEVAYGYTF.

The chain uses TRBV18 and TRBJ2-1, with 8 bases aligning to TRBD2. The V gene end was trimmed by 0 bases and the J gene end by 1 base; junction bases not matched to a gene: 8. The CDR3 is 18 amino acids. CDR1 is KGHSH and CDR2 is LQKENI in the germline V gene. The CDR3 loop reads CASSPPRGGGRSYNEQFF. DNA of the CDR3: TGTGCCAGCTCACCACCCCGGGGGGGCGGGAGGTCCTACAATGAGCAGTTCTTC.

This rearrangement joins TRBV11-2 to TRBJ2-1, with 13 positions matching TRBD2. V was pared by 5 bases and J by 0 bases, with 7 bases of the junction left unmatched. Germline V CDR1 and CDR2: SGHAT, FQNNGV. This CDR3 is 18 amino acids long. DNA for the CDR3: TGTGCCAGCAGCCGAGGACTAGCGGGGGTGAGCTCCTACAATGAGCAGTTCTTC. Protein sequence: CASSRGLAGVSSYNEQFF.

This chain links TRBV18 with TRBJ1-5; 8 nucleotides align to TRBD1. The V gene's germline CDR1 is KGHSH and CDR2 LQKENI. The CDR3 covers 16 residues. The junction had 5 bases not matched to a gene; V was cut back by 1 base and J by 3 bases. The CDR3 nucleotides read TGTGCCAGCTCACCACAACAGGGGGGAAACAATCAGCCCCAGCATTTT. Amino acid sequence: CASSPQQGGNNQPQHF.

The rearrangement joins TRBV14 to TRBJ2-2; TRBD1 aligns across 8 bases. The CDR3 is made up of 14 amino acids. Germline V CDR1 and CDR2: SGHDN, FVKESK. V trimming: 5 bases; J trimming: 4 bases; junction bases outside the gene matches: 3. This CDR3 is CASSSGQATGELFF. CDR3 DNA sequence: TGTGCCAGCAGCTCGGGACAGGCCACCGGGGAGCTGTTTTTT.

V gene TRBV19 combines with J gene TRBJ1-5; D is undetermined. The CDR3 spans 17 residues. Germline CDR1 and CDR2: LNHDA and SQIVND (reference sequence). V was shortened by 5 bases and J by 0 bases, with 17 bases between the two germline ends. Here the CDR3 DNA reads TGTGCCAGTAGTGTCATTGACGGAGGCTATAGCAATCAGCCCCAGCATTTT. Its translation: CASSVIDGGYSNQPQHF.

V usage is TRBV21-1 and J usage is TRBJ1-5. TRBV21-1 is a pseudogene segment. This CDR3 has 16 amino acids. The CDR3 sequence is CASSTPKTPRGQPQHF. The CDR3 bases are TGTGCCAGCAGCACCCCCAAGACGCCCCGGGGTCAGCCCCAGCATTTT.

V gene TRBV9 combines with J gene TRBJ2-7; a possible D gene is TRBD2 (5 bases). CDR1 is SGDLS and CDR2 is YYNGEE in the germline V gene. V gave up 2 bases and J gave up 2 bases, with 11 bases separating them. This CDR3 has 14 amino acids. The CDR3 region is CASSVRTEAYEQYF. CDR3 nucleotides: TGTGCCAGCAGCGTTCGGACGGAGGCCTACGAGCAGTACTTC.

The chain couples TRBV29-1 to TRBJ2-6, with 8 positions matching TRBD1. The V and J ends lost 6 bases and 2 bases, in that order; junction bases with no gene match: 6. The germline V gene has CDR1 SQVTM and CDR2 ANQGSEA. The CDR3 runs to 15 residues. DNA for the CDR3: TGCAGCGTCGACGAACAGGGGGCTGGGGCCAACGTCCTGACTTTC. Translation: CSVDEQGAGANVLTF.

CDR3 in DNA: TGTGCCGGAGCCTACAATAGCGGGAGTTTTCCCGGGGAGCTGTTTTTT. Its translation is CAGAYNSGSFPGELFF. This chain links TRBV19 with TRBJ2-2; 9 positions agree with TRBD2. Per germline, CDR1 LNHDA and CDR2 SQIVND (reference sequence). The junction had 16 bases not matched to a gene; V was cut back by 11 bases and J by 6 bases. CDR3 size: 16 residues.

By frequency in the sample, this clone is medium-sized. The chain links TRBV29-1 to TRBJ2-1; 11 bases fit TRBD2. Germline V gene sequence: CDR1 SQVTM, CDR2 ANQGSEA. The CDR3 runs to 15 residues. The junction had 3 bases not matched to a gene; V was cut back by 0 bases and J by 5 bases. The CDR3 protein is CSVEDYSGGDNEQFF. The CDR3 DNA is TGCAGCGTTGAAGATTATAGCGGGGGGGACAATGAGCAGTTCTTC.

V usage is TRBV5-1 and J usage is TRBJ1-2; 8 bases align to TRBD1. The CDR3 consists of 13 residues. CDR1 is SGHRS and CDR2 is YFSETQ in the germline V gene. The junction had 7 bases not matched to a gene; V was cut back by 5 bases and J by 7 bases. The CDR3 nucleotides read TGCGCCAGCAGTCGGTCAGGGGGCTTTGGCTACACCTTC. Protein: CASSRSGGFGYTF.

This rearrangement joins TRBV7-9 to TRBJ2-6; D is undetermined. With 0 bases removed from V and 4 bases from J, the gap between germline ends came to 10 bases. The germline gives CDR1 SEHNR, CDR2 FQNEAQ (reference sequence). This CDR3 has 16 amino acids. The CDR3 here is CASSLALGYGANVLTF. The DNA of the CDR3 is TGTGCCAGCAGCTTAGCGCTCGGGTACGGGGCCAACGTCCTGACTTTC.

The chain is built from TRBV30 and TRBJ2-3; the D gene is possibly TRBD2 (6 bases). V was shortened by 0 bases and J by 4 bases, with 11 bases between the two germline ends. Germline assignment: CDR1 GTSNPN and CDR2 SVGIG (reference sequence). This CDR3 region has 14 residues. For the CDR3, the DNA is TGTGCCTGGAGTGTCGGGAGCTTGTCAGATACGCAGTATTTT. It codes for CAWSVGSLSDTQYF.

This clone was seen a single time. V is TRBV6-2 or TRBV6-3 and J is TRBJ2-1; TRBD2 aligns across 7 bases. The J segment lost 8 bases and the V segment lost 4 bases, leaving 17 bases of the junction unmatched. This CDR3 has 17 residues. Germline CDR1 and CDR2: MNHEY and SVGEGT. The CDR3 DNA is TGTGCCAGCAGTTCTATTTCGGGCATGGGAGCGGGATATGAGCAGTTCTTC. This gives the protein CASSSISGMGAGYEQFF.

The V and J genes are TRBV10-3 and TRBJ2-2; weak D call: TRBD1 (6 bases). The CDR3 spans 16 residues. Germline assignment: CDR1 ENHRY and CDR2 SYGVKD. The germline V and J ends were trimmed by 3 bases and 0 bases, with 11 bases remaining between them. In DNA, the CDR3 is TGTGCCATCAGTGACGGGGACACTACGAACACCGGGGAGCTGTTTTTT. It yields the protein CAISDGDTTNTGELFF.

This clone was seen only once. This chain connects TRBV12-3 or TRBV12-4 to TRBJ1-1; no reliable D call. Trimming pared 11 bases from V and 4 bases from J, leaving 8 bases between. This CDR3 region has 10 residues. Written as DNA, the CDR3 is TGTGCCTCCTTCTCCACTGAAGCTTTCTTT. Translated, it gives CASFSTEAFF.

The J gene is TRBJ2-7, the V gene TRBV12-3 or TRBV12-4, with D perhaps TRBD1 (5 bases). V lost 4 bases, J lost 2 bases, and 9 bases lay in between. The CDR3 is made up of 13 amino acids. The CDR3 nucleotides read TGTGCCAGCAGTTGGGGCATCGCCTACGAGCAGTACTTC. This codes for CASSWGIAYEQYF.